The 20 T cell receptor beta chains below come from one sample, sequenced in a study. In TCRdb, the RT-PCR reads were re-called with MiXCR into one record per CDR3 protein. The data show fewer than 800,000 distinct CDR3 sequences, 13% to 15% seen once. Sequenced sample: memory CD4+ T cells from blood. These receptors all come from a female donor in good health, serving as a healthy control.

This clonotype was seen a few times. J is TRBJ2-7 and V is TRBV29-1; 8 nucleotides match TRBD1. CDR1 is SQVTM, CDR2 ANQGSEA, per germline. This CDR3 is built from 13 residues. J gave up 3 bases and V 6 bases, and 7 bases lay outside the gene matches. The DNA for the CDR3 is TGCAGCGTGAAACCCACAGGGGGCTACGAGCAGTACTTC. Translation: CSVKPTGGYEQYF.

This clonotype has more than one count but fewer than ten. The J gene is TRBJ2-7, the V gene TRBV6-5; D is tentatively TRBD1 or TRBD2 (5 bases each). Germline loops: CDR1 MNHEY, CDR2 SVGAGI. The V gene lost 5 bases and the J gene lost 3 bases, with 11 bases spanning the gap. The CDR3 contains 13 residues. CDR3 sequence (DNA): TGTGCCAGCAGTCACCGGGACGGCTACGAGCAGTACTTC. Its protein is CASSHRDGYEQYF.

The chain joins TRBV3-1 to TRBJ1-2; 7 nucleotides match TRBD1. Germline CDR1 reads LGHDT; CDR2 reads YNNKEL (reference sequence). Unmatched junction bases numbered 5, after V lost 3 bases and J lost 4 bases. The CDR3 contains 14 residues. The CDR3 region has the DNA TGTGCCAGCAGCCACCGAGGACAGGTCTATGGCTACACCTTC. The encoded protein is CASSHRGQVYGYTF.

A few counts support this clonotype. The chain couples TRBV20-1 to TRBJ2-7; 9 bases line up with TRBD1. V dropped 6 bases and J dropped 4; count of bases not matched to a gene: 7. The CDR3 is 13 residues long. From germline, CDR1 is DFQATT and CDR2 SNEGSKA (reference sequence). The CDR3 DNA sequence: TGCAGTGCCCCGGGACAGGGAATATACGAGCAGTACTTC. The encoded protein is CSAPGQGIYEQYF.

This chain links TRBV5-6 with TRBJ2-1, with 10 bases that match TRBD2. J lost 0 bases, V lost 3 bases, and 3 bases had no gene match. CDR1 is SGHDT, CDR2 YYEEEE, per germline. There are 16 residues in the CDR3. The CDR3 DNA is TGTGCCAGCAGCTATGCTAGCGGGAGCTCCTACAATGAGCAGTTCTTC. Its protein is CASSYASGSSYNEQFF.

This clonotype was detected only a few times. The chain has TRBV9 and TRBJ1-2; the D is unclear. The CDR3 consists of 13 residues. V was cut by 2 bases and J by 8 bases, with 13 bases left in between. Germline CDR1 SGDLS, CDR2 YYNGEE. CDR3 DNA sequence: TGTGCCAGCAGCGTCCGGGTGGGCGGGGGCTACACCTTC. It encodes CASSVRVGGGYTF.

This clonotype has just a few counts. This chain links TRBV12-3 or TRBV12-4 with TRBJ1-3; D uncertain. This CDR3 comprises 16 residues. V gave up 4 bases and J gave up 2 bases, with 15 bases separating them. The CDR3 sequence is CASSSPLIWAGNTIYF. In DNA, the CDR3 is TGTGCCAGCAGTTCTCCCCTAATCTGGGCTGGAAACACCATATATTTT.

There are many counts of this clonotype. The genes are TRBV4-3 and TRBJ2-7; 9 bases match TRBD1. This CDR3 is built from 16 residues. Looked up from germline, CDR1 is LGHNA and CDR2 is YSLEER. V shed 3 bases, J shed 2 bases, and the junction held 8 bases outside the gene matches. Here the CDR3 reads CASSQLWDREAYEQYF. As DNA, the CDR3 is TGCGCCAGCAGCCAGTTGTGGGACAGGGAAGCCTACGAGCAGTACTTC.

The CDR3 region is CASSYPISNQPQHF. The CDR3 DNA reads TGTGCCAGCAGTTATCCGATTAGCAATCAGCCCCAGCATTTT. The chain employs TRBV6-2 or TRBV6-3 and TRBJ1-5; no clear D gene. The V end was cut by 3 bases, the J end by 0 bases, with 6 bases between. The CDR3 has 14 amino acids. Germline lookup yields CDR1 MNHEY and CDR2 SVGEGT.

Note on this clonotype: This CDR3 is missing its conserved last phenylalanine or tryptophan, likely due to a read error. The DNA is omitted, as the CDR3 cannot be located on it reliably, and the CDR3 follows TCRdb's listing. The J gene is TRBJ2-1, the V gene TRBV20-1; the table assigns TRBD1, which was not confirmed against the DNA. In germline, CDR1 is DFQATT, CDR2 SNEGSKA (reference sequence). The CDR3 comprises 8 residues, both ends counted. This chain's CDR3 is CSARDLRG.

This clonotype was seen repeatedly, ten times or more. The chain has TRBV29-1 and TRBJ2-5; D may match TRBD1 or TRBD2 (6 bases each). The CDR3 sequence is 12 residues long. Trimming cost V 8 bases and J 7 bases, with 17 bases left between them. Per germline, CDR1 SQVTM and CDR2 ANQGSEA. For the CDR3, the DNA is TGCAGCACCCTTGAGGGGGAGGCGACCCAGTACTTC. This sequence encodes CSTLEGEATQYF.

This clonotype has only a few counts. V and J are TRBV6-1 and TRBJ2-2; 7 nucleotides align to TRBD2. V lost 10 bases, J lost 2 bases, and 10 bases stayed unmatched. From germline, CDR1 is MNHNS and CDR2 SASEGT. There are 15 residues in the CDR3. DNA of the CDR3: TGTGCCATCCCTAAGAGCGGGATAAACACCGGGGAGCTGTTTTTT. It specifies CAIPKSGINTGELFF.

The V and J genes are TRBV18 and TRBJ1-2; 7 positions match TRBD1. V shed 6 bases, J shed 3 bases, and the junction held 10 bases outside the gene matches. Germline V gene lookup returns CDR1 KGHSH and CDR2 LQKENI. The CDR3 extends over 15 amino acids. The CDR3 region has the DNA TGTGCCAGCTCTTCTCGACAGGGACTCGACTATGGCTACACCTTC. Residues: CASSSRQGLDYGYTF.

This clonotype was seen once. The rearrangement uses TRBV7-8 and TRBJ1-4; D unresolved. V lost 5 bases to trimming and J lost 7 bases, with 8 bases between them. The CDR3 length is 12 residues. CDR1 is SGHVS and CDR2 is FQNEAQ in the germline V gene. CDR3 protein: CASSPLGEKLFF. The CDR3 DNA follows: TGTGCCAGCAGCCCGCTCGGTGAAAAACTGTTTTTT.

This clonotype was seen a few times. This chain uses TRBV28 with TRBJ1-2; unclear D gene. Germline lookup yields CDR1 MDHEN and CDR2 SYDVKM. V was cut by 7 bases and J by 0 bases, with 12 bases left in between. The CDR3 sequence is 14 residues long. The CDR3 DNA sequence: TGTGCCAGCAACACACGCTCGGCTAACTATGGCTACACCTTC. Residues: CASNTRSANYGYTF.

A word on this clonotype: The junction shows a germline mismatch at one end, possibly a read error. The V and J genes are TRBV4-2 and TRBJ2-1; TRBD2 agrees at 9 bases. The CDR3 is made up of 18 amino acids. Per the germline V gene, CDR1 is LGHNA and CDR2 is YNFKEQ. The CDR3 protein is CASSQASVAGGPVNEQVF. The DNA for the CDR3 is TGTGCCAGCAGCCAAGCCTCCGTCGCGGGAGGGCCTGTTAATGAGCAGGTCTTC.

The CDR3 is CASSLSPERNLRNTIYF. DNA of the CDR3: TGCGCCAGCAGCTTATCCCCAGAAAGGAATTTGCGAAACACCATATATTTT. V gene TRBV5-1 combines with J gene TRBJ1-3, with D uncertain. The germline CDR1 and CDR2 sequences are SGHRS and YFSETQ. The V end lost 2 bases, the J end lost 5 bases, and 20 bases lay between the germline ends. The CDR3 consists of 17 residues. Drawing the rest from reference TRBV5-1 and TRBJ1-3, the complete variable domain is KAGVTQTPRYLIKTRGQQVTLSCSPISGHRSVSWYQQTPGQGLQFLFEYFSETQRNKGNFPGRFSGRQFSNSRSEMNVSTLELGDSALYLCASSLSPERNLRNTIYFGEGSWLTVV.

V gene TRBV4-3 combines with J gene TRBJ2-5; 14 bases are shared with TRBD2. From germline, CDR1 is LGHNA and CDR2 YSLEER. This CDR3 has 18 residues. J was trimmed by 1 base and V by 4 bases; bases with no gene match: 8. The CDR3 DNA reads TGCGCCAGCAGCCGAGGGACTAGCGGGGGCCCCTTCCAAGAGACCCAGTACTTC. Translated: CASSRGTSGGPFQETQYF.

CDR3 nucleotide sequence: TGTGCCAGCAGCCATATTATGGGGCGGGCCAGAGACGAGCAGTACTTC. Its translation is CASSHIMGRARDEQYF. The V call is TRBV7-2, the J call TRBJ2-7; D possibly matches TRBD1 or TRBD2 (5 bases each). CDR3 length equals 16 residues. Trimming left V 5 bases short and J 5 bases short, with 22 bases between. Germline CDR1 is SGHTA and CDR2 is FQGNSA. The full variable domain, its missing parts supplied by reference TRBV7-2 and TRBJ2-7, is GAGVSQSPSNKVTEKGKDVELRCDPISGHTALYWYRQSLGQGLEFLIYFQGNSAPDKSGLPSDRFSAERTGGSVSTLTIQRTQQEDSAVYLCASSHIMGRARDEQYFGPGTRLTVT.

Only a few counts were recorded for this clonotype. This sequence joins TRBV6-4 and TRBJ2-6, with 7 bases matching TRBD1. Germline lookup yields CDR1 MRHNA and CDR2 SNTAGT. With 4 bases clipped from V and 3 bases from J, the junction kept 3 bases outside the gene matches. CDR3 length: 15 residues. Here the CDR3 reads CASSARGIGANVLTF. The CDR3 DNA is TGTGCCAGCAGTGCCAGGGGGATTGGGGCCAACGTCCTGACTTTC.